One T cell receptor (beta chain) is described in this entry. Its antigen is still unknown. Produced via immunoSEQ multiplex PCR; TCRdb's table is partial and in-frame only. The sample records 150,000 to 200,000 clones, about 83% being singletons. Between the trimmed V and J ends, which lost 0 bases and 4 bases, there was a span of 16 bases. Per the germline V gene, CDR1 is KGHSH and CDR2 is LQKENI. This CDR3 has 17 residues. The sample comes from a study of cytomegalovirus exposure and HLA in healthy donors. Overall study results and limits: The study labeled under 200 TCR beta chains cytomegalovirus-associated.

Material: PBMCs. V is TRBV18 and J is TRBJ2-1; no clear D. The TCR comes from a woman in her twenties or thirties in good health and CMV-seronegative. This CDR3 is CASSPPVGSPIYNEQFF. CDR3 nucleotides: TGTGCCAGCTCACCACCGGTCGGTTCCCCGATTTACAATGAGCAGTTCTTC.